This T cell receptor beta chain was recovered during a study of low-dose radiotherapy and immunotherapy resistance in tumors. Study background: With 1 Gy per fraction every two weeks, Cohort 2 accumulated 13 Gy across 26 weeks.

Alpha and beta chains were covered, as first-strand cDNA relied on TRAV- and TRBV-specific primers. The PCR that amplified TCRs ran for around 22 cycles, relying on a constant-region primer and a V-primer adapter. Following isolation, mRNA was amplified via in vitro transcription. In TCRdb, the reads were re-called with MiXCR into one record per CDR3 protein. The sample lists tens of thousands of distinct CDR3 sequences; around 17% were seen once. Time point here: before trial treatment. All of the donors were given nivolumab, ipilimumab, aspirin, low-dose cyclophosphamide and low-dose radiotherapy as part of RACIN, a single-arm trial. As a condition of eligibility, patients had advanced solid tumors lacking tumor-infiltrating lymphocytes. The specimen was PBMCs, collected before treatment. This clonotype was obtained from a male donor with prostate cancer.

The CDR3 loop reads CASTAWGQDYEQYF. The CDR3 DNA is TGTGCCAGCACCGCCTGGGGCCAGGACTACGAGCAGTACTTC. The chain uses TRBV2 and TRBJ2-7, with D perhaps matching TRBD1 (5 bases). The CDR3 is 14 residues long. Looked up from germline, CDR1 is SNHLY and CDR2 is FYNNEI. The V end was cut by 7 bases, the J end by 3 bases, with 16 bases between.